This TCR beta chain was captured by sequencing in a study of identical twins. The CDR3 length is 16 residues. Germline V gives CDR1 KGHSH, CDR2 LQKENI. V lost 4 bases and J lost 0, with 13 bases in between. TCRdb used MiXCR to reprocess the 5' RACE reads, holding one entry per CDR3 protein. The sample consists of a few hundred thousand distinct CDR3 sequences, roughly 9% of them appearing once. Sequenced: naive T cells sorted from blood. This chain links TRBV18 with TRBJ2-1, with a weak D call TRBD2 (6 bases). The TCR sequence derives from a woman aged 45-65 years in good health. For the CDR3, the DNA is TGTGCCAGCTCACTGCTAGCGATCAGCTCCTACAATGAGCAGTTCTTC. It encodes CASSLLAISSYNEQFF.